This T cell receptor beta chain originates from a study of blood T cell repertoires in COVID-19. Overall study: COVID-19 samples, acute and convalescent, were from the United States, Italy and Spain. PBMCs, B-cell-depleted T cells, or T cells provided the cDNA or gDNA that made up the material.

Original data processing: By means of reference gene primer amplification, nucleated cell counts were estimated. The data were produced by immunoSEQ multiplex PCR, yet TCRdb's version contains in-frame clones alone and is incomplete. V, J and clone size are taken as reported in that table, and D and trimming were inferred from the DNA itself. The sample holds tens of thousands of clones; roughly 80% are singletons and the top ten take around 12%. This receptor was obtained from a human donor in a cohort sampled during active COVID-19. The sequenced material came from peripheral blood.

CDR3 protein: CASRFRAGANTGELFF. CDR3 nucleotides: TGTGCCAGTAGGTTTCGAGCGGGGGCGAACACCGGGGAGCTGTTTTTT. This chain uses TRBV19 with TRBJ2-2; 8 bases are shared with TRBD2. Germline CDR1 reads LNHDA; CDR2 reads SQIVND (reference sequence). The trim removed 6 bases at V and 0 bases at J, leaving 6 bases unmatched. The CDR3 sequence is 16 residues long.